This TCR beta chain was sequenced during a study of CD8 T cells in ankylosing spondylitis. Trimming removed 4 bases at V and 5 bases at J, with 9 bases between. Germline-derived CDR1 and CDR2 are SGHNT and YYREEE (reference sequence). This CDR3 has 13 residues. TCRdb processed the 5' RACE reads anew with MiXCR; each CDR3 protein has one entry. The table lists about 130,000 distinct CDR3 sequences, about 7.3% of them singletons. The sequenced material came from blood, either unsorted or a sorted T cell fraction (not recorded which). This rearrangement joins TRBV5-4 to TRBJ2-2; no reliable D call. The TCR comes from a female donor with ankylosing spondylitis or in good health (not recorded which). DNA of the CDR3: TGTGCCAGCAGCCCGGGTCGAACCGGGGAGCTGTTTTTT. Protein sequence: CASSPGRTGELFF.